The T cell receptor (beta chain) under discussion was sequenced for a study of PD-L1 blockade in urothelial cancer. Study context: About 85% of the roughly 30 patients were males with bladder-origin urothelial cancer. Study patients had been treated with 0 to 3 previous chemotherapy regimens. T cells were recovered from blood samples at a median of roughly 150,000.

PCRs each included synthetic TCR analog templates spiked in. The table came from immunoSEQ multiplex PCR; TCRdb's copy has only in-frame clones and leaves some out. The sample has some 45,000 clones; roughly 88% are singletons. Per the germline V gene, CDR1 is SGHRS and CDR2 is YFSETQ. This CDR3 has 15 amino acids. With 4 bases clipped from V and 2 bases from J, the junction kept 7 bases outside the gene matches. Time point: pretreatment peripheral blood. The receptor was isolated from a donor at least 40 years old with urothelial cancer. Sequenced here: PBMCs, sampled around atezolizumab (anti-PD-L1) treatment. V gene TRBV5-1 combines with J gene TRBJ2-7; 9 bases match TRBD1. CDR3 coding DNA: TGCGCCAGCAGCACGACAGGGGGAGGCCCCTACGAGCAGTACTTC. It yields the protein CASSTTGGGPYEQYF.